Listed below are T cell receptor beta chains from one sample, sequenced in a study of blood T cell repertoires in COVID-19. Profiling relied on immunoSEQ multiplex PCR, and the TCRdb table lists in-frame clones only, not all of them. The table includes about 88,000 clones, roughly 84% detected once. The sample comprised peripheral blood. These receptors came from a woman aged 80 or older with acute or convalescent COVID-19. CDR3s include the opening cysteine and the closing phenylalanine or tryptophan.

cdr3_length: 16; v_call: TRBV7-9; cdr3_aa: CASSQSRRENTGELFF
cdr3_length: 13; v_call: TRBV7-2; cdr3_aa: CASSLGQDPEAFF
cdr3_length: 13; v_call: TRBV28; cdr3_aa: CASTLMGGTEAFF
cdr3_length: 18; v_call: TRBV9; cdr3_aa: CASSVVGERGSSYNEQFF
cdr3_length: 15; v_call: TRBV7-2; cdr3_aa: CASSPQRGSGETQYF
cdr3_length: 15; v_call: TRBV4-3; cdr3_aa: CASSQDSRGSYEQYF
cdr3_length: 14; v_call: TRBV19; cdr3_aa: CASSIDRSNSPLHF
cdr3_length: 18; v_call: TRBV7-2; cdr3_aa: CASSSLSYQLGEGTEAFF
cdr3_length: 14; v_call: TRBV7-2; cdr3_aa: CASSTGGYSYEQYF
cdr3_length: 16; v_call: TRBV7-3; cdr3_aa: CASSRAGWTGANVLTF
cdr3_length: 17; v_call: TRBV3-1/TRBV3-2; cdr3_aa: CASSLSWGTGGEETQYF
cdr3_length: 15; v_call: TRBV9; cdr3_aa: CASSRSTGGNNEQFF
cdr3_length: 13; v_call: TRBV6-6; cdr3_aa: CASRGAGPDTQYF
cdr3_length: 12; v_call: TRBV18; cdr3_aa: CASSPVLSEAFF
cdr3_length: 15; v_call: TRBV6-2/TRBV6-3; cdr3_aa: CASSYSWQGNTEAFF
cdr3_length: 15; v_call: TRBV30; cdr3_aa: CAWSVGDRVIDGYTF
cdr3_length: 15; v_call: TRBV11-3; cdr3_aa: CASSPVQGTTGELFF
cdr3_length: 14; v_call: TRBV30; cdr3_aa: CAWTLLAGRGTQYF
cdr3_length: 15; v_call: TRBV6-5; cdr3_aa: CASSSATGKGTEAFF
cdr3_length: 17; v_call: TRBV28; cdr3_aa: CASSLLTSGVGGETQYF
cdr3_length: 17; v_call: TRBV7-6; cdr3_aa: CASSLTASGGNTGELFF
cdr3_length: 16; v_call: TRBV7-2; cdr3_aa: CATSNGARLSSYEQYF
cdr3_length: 14; v_call: TRBV5-1; cdr3_aa: CASSLTGGTGELFF
cdr3_length: 15; v_call: TRBV2; cdr3_aa: CASHTGTSGTHEQFF
cdr3_length: 15; v_call: TRBV5-1; cdr3_aa: CASSLEANSYNEQFF
cdr3_length: 16; v_call: TRBV20-1; cdr3_aa: CSASGGQGASNYGYTF
cdr3_length: 13; v_call: TRBV13; cdr3_aa: CASARSGNYGYTF
cdr3_length: 13; v_call: TRBV12-3/TRBV12-4; cdr3_aa: CASSLGAGNGYTF
cdr3_length: 17; v_call: TRBV16; cdr3_aa: CASSQTHRGLALSTQYF
cdr3_length: 12; v_call: TRBV2; cdr3_aa: CASRGANTEAFF
cdr3_length: 18; v_call: TRBV9; cdr3_aa: CASSVSHHSAGGPNEQFF
cdr3_length: 13; v_call: TRBV5-1; cdr3_aa: CASSLVLEGEQYF
cdr3_length: 15; v_call: TRBV5-8; cdr3_aa: CASIKGTFSTGELFF
cdr3_length: 14; v_call: TRBV7-2; cdr3_aa: CASSLASVNNEQFF
cdr3_length: 13; v_call: TRBV7-9; cdr3_aa: CASSLEEYEKLFF
cdr3_length: 16; v_call: TRBV5-1; cdr3_aa: CASSLGIAGSKNIQYF
cdr3_length: 14; v_call: TRBV28; cdr3_aa: CASRLAGETYEQYF
cdr3_length: 14; v_call: TRBV7-2; cdr3_aa: CASSHSLSNTEAFF
cdr3_length: 13; v_call: TRBV7-2; cdr3_aa: CASRKALNTEAFF
cdr3_length: 14; v_call: TRBV19; cdr3_aa: CASTPGGSYNEQFF
cdr3_length: 12; v_call: TRBV29-1; cdr3_aa: CSVAKEGYEQYF
cdr3_length: 15; v_call: TRBV7-9; cdr3_aa: CASSREGRSYNEQFF
cdr3_length: 16; v_call: TRBV5-4; cdr3_aa: CASSPGLAVAKNIQYF
cdr3_length: 15; v_call: TRBV19; cdr3_aa: CASREFRQGGYGYTF
cdr3_length: 13; v_call: TRBV19; cdr3_aa: CASSIDKNYGYTF
cdr3_length: 16; v_call: TRBV2; cdr3_aa: CASGGLRTGGFYEQYF
cdr3_length: 16; v_call: TRBV28; cdr3_aa: CASTNPYRQVYQPQHF
cdr3_length: 15; v_call: TRBV2; cdr3_aa: CASSATGGPLYEQYF
cdr3_length: 15; v_call: TRBV28; cdr3_aa: CASSVSGLRGEKLFF
cdr3_length: 14; v_call: TRBV18; cdr3_aa: CASSPRATNEKLFF
cdr3_length: 12; v_call: TRBV2; cdr3_aa: CASNRQAPVRYF
cdr3_length: 15; v_call: TRBV5-1; cdr3_aa: CASSSTNPFSYEQYF
cdr3_length: 11; v_call: TRBV6-5; cdr3_aa: CASSYQARVFF
cdr3_length: 16; v_call: TRBV4-3; cdr3_aa: CASSQGATNPYNEQFF
cdr3_length: 16; v_call: TRBV2; cdr3_aa: CASRTGKVATNEKLFF